These T cell receptor beta chains were read from a single sample in a study of cytomegalovirus exposure and HLA in healthy donors. Profiling relied on immunoSEQ multiplex PCR, and the TCRdb table lists in-frame clones only, not all of them. Here the sample spans about 160,000 clones, approximately 80% being singletons. Sequenced sample: PBMCs. Every receptor here comes from a man aged 25 to 40 in good health and CMV-seronegative. Each CDR3 is given with its conserved first and last residue. D genes are given only for firm matches. The size field is filled for only some rows; it gives once, few, many or a size class.

D	size	V	J	CDR3	DNA
-	-	TRBV6-1	TRBJ1-2	CASSEGAGDDYGYTF	TGTGCCAGCAGTGAAGGTGCAGGGGACGATTATGGCTACACCTTC
-	-	TRBV28	TRBJ2-5	CASTAAGYGLGETQYF	TGTGCCAGCACCGCGGCAGGGTACGGTTTAGGAGAGACCCAGTACTTC
TRBD1	-	TRBV4-1	TRBJ1-2	CASSLDRDFAGYTF	TGCGCCAGCAGCCTGGACAGGGACTTCGCTGGCTACACCTTC
-	few	TRBV9	TRBJ2-5	CASSVDTGETQYF	TGTGCCAGCAGCGTAGATACGGGTGAGACCCAGTACTTC
TRBD1	once	TRBV7-3	TRBJ1-1	CASSLSTGVTSQAFF	TGTGCCAGCAGCCTATCCACAGGGGTCACAAGTCAAGCTTTCTTT
-	-	TRBV18	TRBJ1-1	CASSPFAKSAGHTEAFF	TGTGCCAGCTCACCATTCGCAAAAAGTGCAGGGCACACTGAAGCTTTCTTT
-	-	TRBV27	TRBJ2-7	CASSLSRTPAYEQYF	TGTGCCAGCAGTTTATCGAGGACTCCGGCCTACGAGCAGTACTTC
-	-	TRBV6-5	TRBJ1-3	CASRRTGSAGNTIYF	TGTGCCAGCAGACGAACAGGATCAGCAGGAAACACCATATATTTT
-	-	TRBV7-9	TRBJ2-5	CASSWEVQETQYF	TGTGCCAGCAGCTGGGAGGTCCAAGAGACCCAGTACTTC
TRBD1	-	TRBV6-5	TRBJ2-2	CASSYGVGGISGELFF	TGTGCCAGCAGTTACGGAGTAGGGGGCATATCCGGGGAGCTGTTTTTT
TRBD1	few	TRBV4-2	TRBJ1-1	CASSLGVARGRVGAFF	TGTGCCAGCAGCTTAGGTGTTGCCAGGGGGCGAGTTGGAGCTTTCTTT
-	-	TRBV5-1	TRBJ1-5	CASSLGPGELYQPQHF	TGCGCCAGCAGCTTGGGTCCAGGGGAATTATATCAGCCCCAGCATTTT
-	once	TRBV7-6	TRBJ2-7	CASSLGPVYEQYF	TGTGCCAGCAGCTTAGGCCCAGTCTACGAGCAGTACTTC
TRBD2	-	TRBV5-1	TRBJ2-3	CASSQGLAISTDTQYF	TGCGCCAGCAGCCAGGGACTAGCGATCTCCACAGATACGCAGTATTTT
-	-	TRBV6-1	TRBJ1-3	CASSRSPVSGNTIYF	TGTGCCAGCTCCCGCAGTCCCGTCTCTGGAAACACCATATATTTT
TRBD2	-	TRBV6-4	TRBJ2-1	CASSVLAGSSYNEQFF	TGTGCCAGCAGTGTCCTAGCGGGAAGCTCCTACAATGAGCAGTTCTTC
-	-	TRBV5-8	TRBJ2-7	CASSPTRGGEQYF	TGTGCCAGCAGCCCGACCAGGGGCGGCGAGCAGTACTTC